One sample yielded the 29 T cell receptor beta chains listed below, sequenced in a study of control samples from healthy donors and cancer patients (dated by TCRdb to about 2020). Library creation used the immunoSEQ multiplex PCR assay. TCRdb re-hosts the immuneACCESS table, in-frame sequences only. Its copies lack some clones; in the studies checked, an unresolved V gene accounts for under half of them, and the cause for the rest is not known. A total of around 190,000 clones appear in this sample, roughly 90% of them only once. The ten top clones hold roughly 1.3% of the sample. Sequencing input: blood. Source of these receptors: a woman between 45 and 65 years old in good health.

V and J are TRBV6-2 or TRBV6-3 and TRBJ2-1, with TRBD1 identical over 8 bases. Germline CDR1 and CDR2: MNHEY and SVGEGT. CDR3 length equals 13 residues. V was pared by 2 bases and J by 10 bases, with 4 bases of the junction left unmatched. CDR3 bases: TGTGCCAGCAGTTACGGGACAGGACGGGAGCAGTTCTTC. Its translation: CASSYGTGREQFF.

The rearrangement joins TRBV10-1 to TRBJ1-5; 9 bases map to TRBD1. CDR3 size: 14 residues. Germline CDR1 and CDR2: WNHNN and SYGVQD (reference sequence). Trimming took 8 bases from V and 2 from J; bases not matched to a gene: 4. CDR3 nucleotides: TGCGCCAGCCCGGACAGGGGCGGCAATCAGCCCCAGCATTTT. This gives the protein CASPDRGGNQPQHF.

The V call is TRBV5-1, the J call TRBJ1-3; 8 bases are a match to TRBD1. The CDR3 covers 16 residues. The V gene's germline CDR1 is SGHRS and CDR2 YFSETQ. V lost 4 bases and J lost 0; bases outside the gene matches: 6. The CDR3 DNA follows: TGCGCCAGCAGCCTGGGACAGGTGGGCTCTGGAAACACCATATATTTT. It codes for CASSLGQVGSGNTIYF.

The genes are TRBV2 and TRBJ1-1, with D possibly TRBD1 on 6 matching bases. The CDR3 contains 14 residues. Per the germline V gene, CDR1 is SNHLY and CDR2 is FYNNEI. V lost 0 bases, J lost 6 bases, and 11 bases lay in between. The CDR3 sequence is CASSEAGEGAEAFF. In nucleotides, the CDR3 is TGTGCCAGCAGTGAAGCTGGCGAGGGGGCTGAAGCTTTCTTT.

The chain employs TRBV18 and TRBJ1-2; TRBD1 matches at 7 bases. V was pared by 0 bases and J by 3 bases, with 4 bases of the junction left unmatched. CDR3 length: 15 amino acids. Germline V gene sequence: CDR1 KGHSH, CDR2 LQKENI. The CDR3 nucleotides are TGTGCCAGCTCACCACCGGGACAGAGCCACTATGGCTACACCTTC. Its protein product is CASSPPGQSHYGYTF.

The V call is TRBV27, the J call TRBJ2-1; 7 bases agree with TRBD1. Germline V gives CDR1 MNHEY, CDR2 SMNVEV (reference sequence). With V trimmed by 8 bases and J by 2 bases, 3 bases remained unmatched. This CDR3 has 13 residues. The CDR3 loop reads CASSTGTYNEQFF. CDR3 coding DNA: TGTGCCAGCTCGACAGGGACCTACAATGAGCAGTTCTTC.

V gene TRBV13 combines with J gene TRBJ2-7, with a tentative D call TRBD1 (5 bases). The V and J ends lost 1 base and 4 bases respectively, with 5 bases between them. The CDR3 totals 12 residues. Germline V gene lookup returns CDR1 PRHDT and CDR2 FYEKMQ (reference sequence). In DNA, the CDR3 is TGTGCCAGCAGCTTAGAGGGGTACGAGCAGTACTTC. Amino acids: CASSLEGYEQYF.

The chain is built from TRBV29-1 and TRBJ1-5; D is possibly TRBD1 (5 bases). The ends were cut back, 2 bases at V and 9 bases at J, with 11 bases in the middle. The CDR3 contains 12 residues. Germline V gene lookup returns CDR1 SQVTM and CDR2 ANQGSEA. The DNA of the CDR3 is TGCAGCGTTGAACAGGGAGGTGGGCCCCAGCATTTT. Translated: CSVEQGGGPQHF.

This clone was detected once. The chain combines TRBV24-1 with TRBJ1-4, with D unclear. The CDR3 loop spans 15 amino acids. Looked up from germline, CDR1 is KGHDR and CDR2 is SFDVKD. With 3 bases removed from V and 6 bases from J, the gap between germline ends came to 13 bases. The CDR3 is CATSDPGRWDEKLFF. The CDR3 DNA sequence: TGTGCCACCAGTGATCCCGGGCGTTGGGATGAAAAACTGTTTTTT.

The chain couples TRBV7-8 to TRBJ1-3, with a possible D match to TRBD1 (5 bases). The CDR3 sequence is 16 residues long. The germline V gene has CDR1 SGHVS and CDR2 FQNEAQ. V gave up 5 bases and J gave up 0 bases, with 14 bases separating them. CDR3 DNA sequence: TGTGCCAGCAGCGCGACAGAGACTTTCTCTGGAAACACCATATATTTT. This translates into CASSATETFSGNTIYF.

This chain joins TRBV7-2 and TRBJ2-1, with TRBD2 identical over 10 bases. There are 14 residues in the CDR3. CDR1 is SGHTA and CDR2 is FQGNSA in the germline V gene. The V gene end was trimmed by 3 bases and the J gene end by 6 bases; junction bases not matched to a gene: 2. CDR3 bases: TGTGCCAGCAGCTTCACTAGCGGGACCAATGAGCAGTTCTTC. Translating it yields CASSFTSGTNEQFF.

The V call is TRBV25-1, the J call TRBJ1-1, with D possibly matching TRBD1 (5 bases). Trimming left V 8 bases short and J 5 bases short, with 9 bases between. The V gene's germline CDR1 is MGHDK and CDR2 SYGVNS. CDR3 length: 11 amino acids. CDR3 residues: CASRRGTEAFF. The CDR3 region has the DNA TGTGCCAGCCGGCGGGGGACTGAAGCTTTCTTT.

V and J are TRBV6-4 and TRBJ2-1, with D perhaps TRBD2 (6 bases). CDR1 MRHNA and CDR2 SNTAGT come from the germline V gene. The CDR3 consists of 14 residues. V was cut by 4 bases and J by 7 bases, with 14 bases left in between. CDR3 protein: CASSATRRVNEQFF. As DNA, the CDR3 is TGTGCCAGCAGTGCGACTAGGCGGGTGAATGAGCAGTTCTTC.

V is TRBV7-3 and J is TRBJ1-6, with D maybe TRBD1 (5 bases). The CDR3 runs to 16 residues. In germline, CDR1 is SGHTA, CDR2 FQGTGA. V dropped 1 base and J dropped 6 bases, with 13 bases sitting between them. The DNA of the CDR3 is TGTGCCAGCAGCTTAATGGCCCGAGGGGCTAATTCACCCCTCCACTTT. Its translation is CASSLMARGANSPLHF.

This clone was observed once. This chain connects TRBV5-1 to TRBJ1-2; maybe TRBD1 (6 bases). Per germline, CDR1 SGHRS and CDR2 YFSETQ. The CDR3 contains 13 residues. Trimming stripped 3 bases from V and 5 bases from J, with 11 bases between. The DNA for the CDR3 is TGCGCCAGCAGCTCGGACGGACAGTATGGCTACACCTTC. As protein: CASSSDGQYGYTF.

This rearrangement joins TRBV19 to TRBJ1-3, with D unclear. Germline lookup yields CDR1 LNHDA and CDR2 SQIVND (reference sequence). Trimming took 7 bases from V and 0 from J, leaving 13 bases between them. This CDR3 spans 15 amino acids. The CDR3 loop is CASIRGVNSGNTIYF. CDR3 sequence (DNA): TGTGCCAGTATTCGGGGAGTGAACTCTGGAAACACCATATATTTT. Supplemented by reference TRBV19 and TRBJ1-3, the full variable domain reads DGGITQSPKYLFRKEGQNVTLSCEQNLNHDAMYWYRQDPGQGLRLIYYSQIVNDFQKGDIAEGYSVSREKKESFPLTVTSAQKNPTAFYLCASIRGVNSGNTIYFGEGSWLTVV.

The chain combines TRBV19 with TRBJ1-5; the match to TRBD1 covers 12 bases. The CDR3 runs to 17 residues. The junction had 6 bases not matched to a gene; V was cut back by 6 bases and J by 0 bases. The germline gives CDR1 LNHDA, CDR2 SQIVND (reference sequence). As DNA, the CDR3 is TGTGCCAGTAGGGATCCGGGACAGGGGGCTAGCAATCAGCCCCAGCATTTT. Amino acids: CASRDPGQGASNQPQHF.

The V gene is TRBV7-2, the J gene TRBJ2-5; a weak D match, TRBD1 (5 bases). V was pared by 5 bases and J by 4 bases, with 11 bases between. This CDR3 contains 13 residues. The germline V gene has CDR1 SGHTA and CDR2 FQGNSA. Written as DNA, the CDR3 is TGTGCCAGCAGCAGGGGAAAAGGAGAGACCCAGTACTTC. Its translation: CASSRGKGETQYF. The full variable domain, its missing parts supplied by reference TRBV7-2 and TRBJ2-5, is GAGVSQSPSNKVTEKGKDVELRCDPISGHTALYWYRQSLGQGLEFLIYFQGNSAPDKSGLPSDRFSAERTGGSVSTLTIQRTQQEDSAVYLCASSRGKGETQYFGPGTRLLVL.

The chain uses TRBV6-4 and TRBJ2-7; TRBD1 aligns across 8 bases. Losses at the gene ends were 5 bases for V and 6 bases for J; bases not matched to a gene: 6. This CDR3 spans 13 amino acids. Germline V CDR1 and CDR2: MRHNA, SNTAGT. CDR3 nucleotides: TGTGCCAGCAGTCAGGACAGGGCCGGCGAGCAGTACTTC. Translating it yields CASSQDRAGEQYF.

The chain employs TRBV30 and TRBJ1-1, with D hard to call. Germline V CDR1 and CDR2: GTSNPN, SVGIG (reference sequence). V was cut by 3 bases and J by 1 base, with 9 bases left in between. The CDR3 is 13 residues long. The CDR3 nucleotides read TGTGCCTGGAGCCGGATGGGGAACACTGAAGCTTTCTTT. It encodes CAWSRMGNTEAFF.

The V and J genes are TRBV3-1 (or the pseudogene TRBV3-2) and TRBJ1-4; TRBD1 is a possible D gene (5 bases). V was pared by 4 bases and J by 6 bases, with 12 bases between. CDR1 and CDR2 from the germline V gene are LGHDT and YNNKEL (reference sequence). This CDR3 is 14 amino acids long. CDR3: CASSLTGVDEKLFF. DNA for the CDR3: TGTGCCAGCAGCCTGACGGGGGTAGATGAAAAACTGTTTTTT.

The chain uses TRBV28 and TRBJ1-3; perhaps TRBD1 as D (6 bases). Germline V lookup: CDR1 MDHEN, CDR2 SYDVKM. The CDR3 is 15 residues long. V lost 8 bases, J lost 0 bases, and 14 bases lay in between. CDR3 in DNA: TGTGCCAGCCAGAGCGGGGACACCTCTGGAAACACCATATATTTT. As protein: CASQSGDTSGNTIYF. Combining the CDR3 with reference TRBV28 and TRBJ1-3 gives the whole variable domain DVKVTQSSRYLVKRTGEKVFLECVQDMDHENMFWYRQDPGLGLRLIYFSYDVKMKEKGDIPEGYSVSREKKERFSLILESASTNQTSMYLCASQSGDTSGNTIYFGEGSWLTVV.

The gene calls are TRBV18 and TRBJ1-2; TRBD1 matches at 8 bases. V lost 4 bases, J lost 6 bases, and 7 bases stayed unmatched. CDR1 is KGHSH, CDR2 LQKENI, per germline. This CDR3 comprises 14 residues. DNA of the CDR3: TGTGCCAGCTCACTTGGACAGGGAGCCAATGGCTACACCTTC. This sequence encodes CASSLGQGANGYTF.

V usage is TRBV24-1 and J usage is TRBJ1-4; 10 bases map to TRBD1. Trimming removed 7 bases from V and 3 bases from J; junction bases left unmatched: 4. The CDR3 has 15 amino acids. CDR1 KGHDR and CDR2 SFDVKD come from the germline V gene. The DNA for the CDR3 is TGTGCCACCAGCCCCGGGACAGGGGCTAATGAAAAACTGTTTTTT. The encoded protein is CATSPGTGANEKLFF.

This chain links TRBV10-3 with TRBJ2-2, with 14 bases lining up with TRBD2. This CDR3 has 17 amino acids. In germline, CDR1 is ENHRY, CDR2 SYGVKD. J gave up 2 bases and V 8 bases, and 7 bases lay outside the gene matches. The CDR3 is CAIGGLAGVLNTGELFF. The CDR3 nucleotides read TGTGCCATCGGGGGACTAGCGGGAGTGTTAAACACCGGGGAGCTGTTTTTT.

This chain uses TRBV29-1 with TRBJ1-6, with a possible D match to TRBD1 (5 bases). Germline CDR1 is SQVTM and CDR2 is ANQGSEA. There are 12 residues in the CDR3. V lost 7 bases and J 8 bases, leaving 12 bases between the germline ends. DNA for the CDR3: TGCAGCGCCAGGCAGGGAGATTCACCCCTCCACTTT. The encoded protein is CSARQGDSPLHF.

In its sample, this clone was seen once. The CDR3 reads CASSPPLGESPYEQYF. CDR3 sequence (DNA): TGTGCCAGCAGCCCTCCATTGGGGGAGAGCCCCTACGAGCAGTACTTC. The chain uses TRBV3-1 (or the pseudogene TRBV3-2) and TRBJ2-7; D assignment may be TRBD1 or TRBD2 (5 bases each). Trimming stripped 4 bases from V and 2 bases from J, with 18 bases between. This CDR3 is 16 amino acids long. Looked up from germline, CDR1 is LGHDT and CDR2 is YNNKEL (reference sequence).

The V and J genes are TRBV11-3 and TRBJ2-5; D not certain. This CDR3 has 12 residues. Germline-derived CDR1 and CDR2 are SGHNT and YENEEA. The ends were cut back, 3 bases at V and 4 bases at J, with 6 bases in the middle. In DNA, the CDR3 is TGTGCCAGCAGCTTGTTTGGAGAGACCCAGTACTTC. It is translated as CASSLFGETQYF.

The V and J genes are TRBV28 and TRBJ1-2; D remains ambiguous. V lost 5 bases and J lost 7, with 14 bases in between. The CDR3 runs to 13 residues. Germline loops: CDR1 MDHEN, CDR2 SYDVKM. The CDR3 bases are TGTGCCAGCAGTCCCCGGGGAACATTTGGCTACACCTTC. Translated: CASSPRGTFGYTF.